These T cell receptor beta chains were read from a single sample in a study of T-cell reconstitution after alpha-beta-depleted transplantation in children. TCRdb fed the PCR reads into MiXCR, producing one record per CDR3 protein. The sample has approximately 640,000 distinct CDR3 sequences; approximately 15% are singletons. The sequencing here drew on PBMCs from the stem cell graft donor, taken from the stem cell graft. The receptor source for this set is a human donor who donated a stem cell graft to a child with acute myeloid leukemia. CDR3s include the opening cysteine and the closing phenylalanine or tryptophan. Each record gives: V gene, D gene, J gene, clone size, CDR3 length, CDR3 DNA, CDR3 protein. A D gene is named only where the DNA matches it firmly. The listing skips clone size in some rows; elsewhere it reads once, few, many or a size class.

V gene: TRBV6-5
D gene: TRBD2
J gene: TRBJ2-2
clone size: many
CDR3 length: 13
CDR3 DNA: TGTGCCAGCACCGGCGGGGGCACCGGGGAGCTGTTTTTT
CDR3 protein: CASTGGGTGELFF

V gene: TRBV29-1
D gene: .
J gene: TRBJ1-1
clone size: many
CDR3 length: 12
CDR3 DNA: TGCAGCGTGGGGATTATGAACACTGAAGCTTTCTTT
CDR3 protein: CSVGIMNTEAFF

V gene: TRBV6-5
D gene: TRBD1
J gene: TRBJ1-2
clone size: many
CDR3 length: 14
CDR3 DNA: TGTGCCAGCAGTTACCTTACAGGGGGCTATGGCTACACCTTC
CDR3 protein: CASSYLTGGYGYTF

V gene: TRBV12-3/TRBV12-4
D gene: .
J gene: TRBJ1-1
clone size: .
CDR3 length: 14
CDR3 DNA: TGTGCCAGCAGTGGGTCCGGGGTAGTGACTGAAGCTTTCTTT
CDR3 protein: CASSGSGVVTEAFF

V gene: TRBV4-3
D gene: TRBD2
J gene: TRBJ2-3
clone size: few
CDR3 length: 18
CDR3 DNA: TGCGCCAGCAGGCTCGGACTAGCGGGGGGGCCTAGCACAGATACGCAGTATTTT
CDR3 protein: CASRLGLAGGPSTDTQYF

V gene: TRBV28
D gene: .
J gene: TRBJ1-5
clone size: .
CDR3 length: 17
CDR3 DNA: TGTGCCAGCAGCCCCCGAGGAGGAGGTGGTGGGAATCAGCCCCAGCATTTT
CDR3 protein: CASSPRGGGGGNQPQHF

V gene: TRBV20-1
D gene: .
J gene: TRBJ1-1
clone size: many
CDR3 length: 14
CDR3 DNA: TGCAGTGCCACGGGTAGTGTTGATAATACTGAAGCTTTCTTT
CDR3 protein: CSATGSVDNTEAFF

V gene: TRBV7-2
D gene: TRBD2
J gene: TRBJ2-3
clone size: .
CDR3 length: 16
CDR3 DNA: TGTGCCAGCAGCCCATCTAGCGGGGCGGTGACAGATACGCAGTATTTT
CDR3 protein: CASSPSSGAVTDTQYF

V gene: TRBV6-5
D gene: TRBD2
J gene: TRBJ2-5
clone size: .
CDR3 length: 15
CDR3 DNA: TGTGCCAGCAGTTACTCGGCGGGGGGGCGAAAGACCCAGTACTTC
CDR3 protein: CASSYSAGGRKTQYF

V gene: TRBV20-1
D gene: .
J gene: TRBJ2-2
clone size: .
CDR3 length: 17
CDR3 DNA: TGCAGTGCTAGACCACCACGGCGGGGCAAAGGGGCCGGGGAGCTGTTTTTT
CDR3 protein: CSARPPRRGKGAGELFF

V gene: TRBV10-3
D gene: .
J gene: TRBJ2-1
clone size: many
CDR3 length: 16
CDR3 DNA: TGTGCCATCAGTGAGTCGAAGGCAGGGGATAGAAATGAGCAGTTCTTC
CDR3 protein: CAISESKAGDRNEQFF

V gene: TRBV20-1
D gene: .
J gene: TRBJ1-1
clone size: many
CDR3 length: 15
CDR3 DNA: TGCAGTGCTAGAGTTTCCCCGGAGGAGAACACTGAAGCTTTCTTT
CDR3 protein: CSARVSPEENTEAFF

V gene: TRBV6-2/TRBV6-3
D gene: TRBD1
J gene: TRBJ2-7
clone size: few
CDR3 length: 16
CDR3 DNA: TGTGCCAGCAGTTACCTGGGACAGGGGGCAATCTACGAGCAGTACTTC
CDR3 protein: CASSYLGQGAIYEQYF

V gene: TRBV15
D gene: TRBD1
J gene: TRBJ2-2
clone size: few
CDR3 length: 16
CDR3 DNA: TGTGCCACCAGCAGAAGGTGGCAGGGGGAAGCCGGGGAGCTGTTTTTT
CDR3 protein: CATSRRWQGEAGELFF

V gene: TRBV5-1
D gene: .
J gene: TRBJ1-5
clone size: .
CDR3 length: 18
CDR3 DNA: TGCGCCAGCCCCGTAGACAGCCTATTCCGGGATCGCAATCAGCCCCAGCATTTT
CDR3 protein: CASPVDSLFRDRNQPQHF

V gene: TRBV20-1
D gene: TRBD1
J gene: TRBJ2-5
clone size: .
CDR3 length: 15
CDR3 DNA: TGCAGTGCTAGACGACAGGGAGAAGTAGGAGAGACCCAGTACTTC
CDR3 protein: CSARRQGEVGETQYF

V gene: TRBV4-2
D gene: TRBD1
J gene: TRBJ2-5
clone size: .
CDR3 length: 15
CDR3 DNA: TGTGCCAGCAGCCAAGATGGGGACAGCCAAGAGACCCAGTACTTC
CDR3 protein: CASSQDGDSQETQYF

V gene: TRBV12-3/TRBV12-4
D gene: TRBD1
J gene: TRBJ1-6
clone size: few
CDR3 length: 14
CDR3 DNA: TGTGCCAGCAGTGCCCAGACAGGGAATTCACCCCTCCACTTT
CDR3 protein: CASSAQTGNSPLHF

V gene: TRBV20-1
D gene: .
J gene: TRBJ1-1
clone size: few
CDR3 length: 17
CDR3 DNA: TGCAGTGCTAGAGGGCGGCCGGGTCAGGGTACAGTCACTGAAGCTTTCTTT
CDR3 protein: CSARGRPGQGTVTEAFF

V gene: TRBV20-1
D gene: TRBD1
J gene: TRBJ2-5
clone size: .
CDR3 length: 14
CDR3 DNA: TGCAGTGCTAGAGGTTCAGGGGGCCGAGAGACCCAGTACTTC
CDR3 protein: CSARGSGGRETQYF

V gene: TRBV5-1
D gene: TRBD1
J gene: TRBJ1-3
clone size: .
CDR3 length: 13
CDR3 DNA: TGCGCCAGCAGCTTGGTGAGAGGACAGGGGCCGACGTTT
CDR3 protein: CASSLVRGQGPTF

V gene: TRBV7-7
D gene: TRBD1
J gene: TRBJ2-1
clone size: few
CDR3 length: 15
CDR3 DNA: TGTGCCAGCAGCCCCGGGACAGGGGGGAACAATGAGCAGTTCTTC
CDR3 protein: CASSPGTGGNNEQFF

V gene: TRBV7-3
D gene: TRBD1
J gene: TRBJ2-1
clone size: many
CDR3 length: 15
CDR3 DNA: TGTGCCAGCAGTTCCGGGGGGACAGGGGACAATGAGCAGTTCTTC
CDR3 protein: CASSSGGTGDNEQFF

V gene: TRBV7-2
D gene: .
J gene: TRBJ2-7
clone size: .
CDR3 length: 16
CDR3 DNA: TGTGCCAGCAGCTTAGCTAGCAGTCAAATCTCCTACGAGCAGTACTTC
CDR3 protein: CASSLASSQISYEQYF

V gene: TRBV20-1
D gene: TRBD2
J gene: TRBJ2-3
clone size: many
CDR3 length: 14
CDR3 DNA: TGCAGTGCTCCGGCGGGCGGGAGGCCAGATACGCAGTATTTT
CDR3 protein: CSAPAGGRPDTQYF

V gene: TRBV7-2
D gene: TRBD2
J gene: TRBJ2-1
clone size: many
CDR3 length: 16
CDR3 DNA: TGTGCCAGCAGCCCCCAAGAGCGGGGGGCCTACAATGAGCAGTTCTTC
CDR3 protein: CASSPQERGAYNEQFF

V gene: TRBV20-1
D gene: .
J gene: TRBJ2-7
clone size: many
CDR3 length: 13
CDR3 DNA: TGCAGTGCCAAAAGACAGGCCTCGAACGAGCAGTACTTC
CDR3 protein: CSAKRQASNEQYF

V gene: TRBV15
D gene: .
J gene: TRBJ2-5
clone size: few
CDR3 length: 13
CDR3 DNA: TGTGCCACCAGCAGGGACTTGACGGAGACCCAGTACTTC
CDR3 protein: CATSRDLTETQYF

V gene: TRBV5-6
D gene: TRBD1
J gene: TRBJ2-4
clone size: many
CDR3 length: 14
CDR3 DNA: TGTGCCAGCAGCCTCGGACAGGGACGGAACATTCAGTACTTC
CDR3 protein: CASSLGQGRNIQYF

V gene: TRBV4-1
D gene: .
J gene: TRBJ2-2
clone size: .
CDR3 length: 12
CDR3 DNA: TGCGCCAGCAGCCAGCAATCCGGGGAGCTGTTTTTT
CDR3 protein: CASSQQSGELFF

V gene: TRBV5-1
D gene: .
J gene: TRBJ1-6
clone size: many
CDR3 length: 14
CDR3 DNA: TGCGCCAGCAGCTTGGTATCAGATAATTCACCCCTCCACTTT
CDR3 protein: CASSLVSDNSPLHF

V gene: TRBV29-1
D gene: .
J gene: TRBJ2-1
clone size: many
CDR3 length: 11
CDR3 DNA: TGCAGCGTTGCCAGGGGTCATGAGCAGTTCTTC
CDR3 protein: CSVARGHEQFF

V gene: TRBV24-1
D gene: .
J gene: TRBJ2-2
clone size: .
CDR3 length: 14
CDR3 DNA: TGTGCCACTGCCGGTCGTGGGAGCACCGGGGAGCTGTTTTTT
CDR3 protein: CATAGRGSTGELFF

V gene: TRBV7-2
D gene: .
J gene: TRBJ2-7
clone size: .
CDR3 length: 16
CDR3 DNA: TGTGCCAGCAGCTTAGCGCCGCAGGCTAGCTCCTACGAGCAGTACTTC
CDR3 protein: CASSLAPQASSYEQYF

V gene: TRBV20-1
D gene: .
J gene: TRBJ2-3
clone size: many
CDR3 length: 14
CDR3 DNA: TGCAGTGCCCCTTCCCTGGGCTTGTCAGATACGCAGTATTTT
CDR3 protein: CSAPSLGLSDTQYF

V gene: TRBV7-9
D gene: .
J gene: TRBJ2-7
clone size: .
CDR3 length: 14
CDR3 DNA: TGTGCCAGCAGCTTAGATGTTATGGTGGACGAGCAGTACTTC
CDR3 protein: CASSLDVMVDEQYF

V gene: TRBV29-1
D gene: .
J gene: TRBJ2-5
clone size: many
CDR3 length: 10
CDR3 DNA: TGCAGCGCCTCAGAGGAGACCCAGTACTTC
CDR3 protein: CSASEETQYF

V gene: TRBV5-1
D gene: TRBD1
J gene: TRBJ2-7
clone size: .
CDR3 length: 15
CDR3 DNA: TGCGCCAGCAGCCCGGCGGGACAGGGGTACTACGAGCAGTACTTC
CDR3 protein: CASSPAGQGYYEQYF

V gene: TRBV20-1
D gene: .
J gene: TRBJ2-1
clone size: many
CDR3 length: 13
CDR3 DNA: TGCCTCGGGCAGGGCCTTTCCTACAATGAGCAGTTCTTC
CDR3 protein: CLGQGLSYNEQFF

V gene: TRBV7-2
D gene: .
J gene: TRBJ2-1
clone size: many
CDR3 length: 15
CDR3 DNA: TGTGCCAGCAGCTTTTGGGGGGGCGAGGTTAATGAGCAGTTCTTC
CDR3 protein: CASSFWGGEVNEQFF

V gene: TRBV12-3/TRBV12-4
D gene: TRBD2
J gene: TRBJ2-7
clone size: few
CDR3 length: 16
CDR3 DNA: TGTGCCAGCAGTGAGTCCGGGACTAGCGTATCCTACGAGCAGTACTTC
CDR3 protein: CASSESGTSVSYEQYF

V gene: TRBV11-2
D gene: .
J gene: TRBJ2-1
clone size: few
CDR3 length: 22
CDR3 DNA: TGTGCCAGCAGCTTATATGGGGGAAGGATTCTGGGAACCACCACCAATAAGAATGAGCAGTTCTTC
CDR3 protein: CASSLYGGRILGTTTNKNEQFF

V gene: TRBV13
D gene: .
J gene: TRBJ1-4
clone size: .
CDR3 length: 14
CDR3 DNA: TGTGCCAGCAGCTACGGAGGGGGGCATGAAAAACTGTTTTTT
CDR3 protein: CASSYGGGHEKLFF

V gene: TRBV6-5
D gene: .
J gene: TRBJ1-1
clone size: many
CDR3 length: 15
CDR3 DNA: TGTGCCAGCAGTTACTCGAGGGCTGGGGGGACTGAAGCTTTCTTT
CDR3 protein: CASSYSRAGGTEAFF

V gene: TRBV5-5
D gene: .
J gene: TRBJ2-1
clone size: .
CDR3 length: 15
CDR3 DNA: TGTGCCAGCAGCTTGGCGGGGGGCCGTAGGAATGAGCAGTTCTTC
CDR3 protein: CASSLAGGRRNEQFF

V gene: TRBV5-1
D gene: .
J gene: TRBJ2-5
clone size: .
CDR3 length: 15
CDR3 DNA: TGCGCCAGCAGCCCGGGACTCACGTACCAAGAGACCCAGTACTTC
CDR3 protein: CASSPGLTYQETQYF

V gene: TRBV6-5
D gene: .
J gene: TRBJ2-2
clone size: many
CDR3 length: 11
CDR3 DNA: TGTGCCAGCGCGGACACCGGGGAGCTGTTTTTT
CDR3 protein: CASADTGELFF

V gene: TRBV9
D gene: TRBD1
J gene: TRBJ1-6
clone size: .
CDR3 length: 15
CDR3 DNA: TGTGCCAGCAGCGGGGGACAGGGCTCCAATTCACCCCTCCACTTT
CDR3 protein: CASSGGQGSNSPLHF

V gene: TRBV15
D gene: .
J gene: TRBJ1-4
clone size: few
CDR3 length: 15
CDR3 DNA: TGTGCCACCAGCAGAGTCAGGGCGAGAAATGAAAAACTGTTTTTT
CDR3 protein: CATSRVRARNEKLFF

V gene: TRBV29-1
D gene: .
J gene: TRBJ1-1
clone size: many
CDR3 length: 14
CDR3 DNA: TGCAGCGCGGCAGGCGGGACTCCGAGCACTGAAGCTTTCTTT
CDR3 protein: CSAAGGTPSTEAFF

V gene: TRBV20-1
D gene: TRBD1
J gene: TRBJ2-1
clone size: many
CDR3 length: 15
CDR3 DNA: TGCAGTGCTAGACCCGGGACAGGGACCTACAATGAGCAGTTCTTC
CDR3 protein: CSARPGTGTYNEQFF

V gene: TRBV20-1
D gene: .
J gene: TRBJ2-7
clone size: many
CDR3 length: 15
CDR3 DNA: TGCAGTGCTAGAGCCTACAACCGGGCCCCCAGCGAGCAGTACTTC
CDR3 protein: CSARAYNRAPSEQYF

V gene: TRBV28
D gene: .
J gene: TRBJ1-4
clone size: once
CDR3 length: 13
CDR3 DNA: TGTGCCAGCAGACAGGGCGCGAATGAAAAACTGTTTTTT
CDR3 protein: CASRQGANEKLFF